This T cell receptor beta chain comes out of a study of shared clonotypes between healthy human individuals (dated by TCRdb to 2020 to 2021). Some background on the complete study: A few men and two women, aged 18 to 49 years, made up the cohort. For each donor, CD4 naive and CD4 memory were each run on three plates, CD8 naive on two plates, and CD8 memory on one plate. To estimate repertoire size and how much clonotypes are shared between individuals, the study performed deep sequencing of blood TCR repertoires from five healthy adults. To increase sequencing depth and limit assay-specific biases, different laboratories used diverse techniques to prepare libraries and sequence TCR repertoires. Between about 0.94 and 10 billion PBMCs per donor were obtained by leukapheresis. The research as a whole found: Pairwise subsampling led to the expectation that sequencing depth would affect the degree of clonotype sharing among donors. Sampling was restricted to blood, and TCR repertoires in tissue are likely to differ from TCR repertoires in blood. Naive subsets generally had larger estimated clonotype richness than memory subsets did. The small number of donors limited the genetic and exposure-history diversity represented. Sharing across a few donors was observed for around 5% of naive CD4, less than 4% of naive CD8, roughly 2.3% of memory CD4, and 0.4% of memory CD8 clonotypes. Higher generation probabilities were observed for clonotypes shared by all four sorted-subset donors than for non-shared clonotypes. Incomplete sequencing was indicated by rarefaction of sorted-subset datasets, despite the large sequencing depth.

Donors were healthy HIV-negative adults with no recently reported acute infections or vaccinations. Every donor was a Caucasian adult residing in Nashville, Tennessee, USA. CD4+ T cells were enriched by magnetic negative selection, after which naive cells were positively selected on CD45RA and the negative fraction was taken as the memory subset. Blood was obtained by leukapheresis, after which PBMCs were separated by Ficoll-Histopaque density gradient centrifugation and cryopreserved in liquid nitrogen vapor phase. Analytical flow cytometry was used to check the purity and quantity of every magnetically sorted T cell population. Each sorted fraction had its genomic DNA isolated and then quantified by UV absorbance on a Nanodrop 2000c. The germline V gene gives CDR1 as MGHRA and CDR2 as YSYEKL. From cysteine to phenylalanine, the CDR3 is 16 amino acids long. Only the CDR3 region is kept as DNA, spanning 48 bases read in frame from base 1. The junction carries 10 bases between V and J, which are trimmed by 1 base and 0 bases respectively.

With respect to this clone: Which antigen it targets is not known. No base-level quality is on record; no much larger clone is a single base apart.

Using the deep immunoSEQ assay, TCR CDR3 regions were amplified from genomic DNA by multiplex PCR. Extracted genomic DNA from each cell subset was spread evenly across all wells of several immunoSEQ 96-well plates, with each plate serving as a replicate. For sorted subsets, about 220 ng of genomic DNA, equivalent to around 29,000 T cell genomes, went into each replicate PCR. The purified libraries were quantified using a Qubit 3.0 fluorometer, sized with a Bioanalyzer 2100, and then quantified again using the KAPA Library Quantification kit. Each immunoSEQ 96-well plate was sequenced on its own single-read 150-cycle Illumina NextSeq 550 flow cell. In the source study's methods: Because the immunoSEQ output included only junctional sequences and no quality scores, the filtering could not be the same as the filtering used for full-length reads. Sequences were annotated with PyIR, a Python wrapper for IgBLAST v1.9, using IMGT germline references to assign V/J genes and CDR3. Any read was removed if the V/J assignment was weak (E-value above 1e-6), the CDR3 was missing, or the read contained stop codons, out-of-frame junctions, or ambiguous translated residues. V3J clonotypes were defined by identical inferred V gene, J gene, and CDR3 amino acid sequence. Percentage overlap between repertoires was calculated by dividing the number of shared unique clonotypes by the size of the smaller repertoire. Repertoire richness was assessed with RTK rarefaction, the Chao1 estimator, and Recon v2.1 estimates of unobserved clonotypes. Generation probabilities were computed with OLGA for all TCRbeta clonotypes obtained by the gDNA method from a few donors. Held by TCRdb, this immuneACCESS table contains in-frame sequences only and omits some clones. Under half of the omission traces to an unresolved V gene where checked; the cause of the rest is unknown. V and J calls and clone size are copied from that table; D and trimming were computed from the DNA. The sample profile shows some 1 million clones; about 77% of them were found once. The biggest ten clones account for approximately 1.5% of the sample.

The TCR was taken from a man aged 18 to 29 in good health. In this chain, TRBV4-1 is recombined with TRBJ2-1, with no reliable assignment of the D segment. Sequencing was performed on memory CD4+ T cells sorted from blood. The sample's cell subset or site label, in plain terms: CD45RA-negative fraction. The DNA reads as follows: TGCGCCAGCAGCCAAGGAAGAGCCTACTCCTACAATGAGCAGTTCTTC. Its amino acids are CASSQGRAYSYNEQFF.